This T cell receptor (beta chain) was sequenced in a study of pediatric ulcerative colitis. Study-level points and caveats: Repertoires came from total lymphocyte DNA, not specific subsets. Ulcerative colitis patients shared more blood-rectal clones than controls.

The germline V gene encodes CDR1 LGHNT and CDR2 FRNRAP. V lost 7 bases and J 2 bases, leaving 14 bases between the germline ends. The CDR3 has 15 residues. The assay was immunoSEQ multiplex PCR, and TCRdb's table has in-frame clones only and misses some. Among around 64,000 clones listed, approximately 87% were seen once. No immunosuppressive drugs were given to ulcerative colitis patients before diagnostic colonoscopy. Worth noting for this clone: As yet, its antigen is unknown.

The TCR originated in a boy aged 10-17 years with severe ulcerative colitis. This chain connects TRBV12-5 to TRBJ2-2; D remains ambiguous. Material: blood. In nucleotides, the CDR3 is TGTGCTAGTGCCCTCACGGCCTATAACACCGGGGAGCTGTTTTTT. Protein sequence: CASALTAYNTGELFF.